This T cell receptor beta chain was obtained from a study of blood T cell repertoires in COVID-19. The overall study: Sample material is recorded as cDNA or gDNA derived from T cells, B-cell-depleted T cells, or PBMCs.

This clone showed up just a few times. Per the original methods: Estimation of nucleated cell counts was performed using reference gene primer amplification. The protocol was immunoSEQ multiplex PCR, while the TCRdb copy is restricted to in-frame clones and leaves out a portion. The V and J calls and clone size come from that table; D and trimming were worked out from the DNA. The table includes around 200,000 clones, around 86% detected once. Germline-derived CDR1 and CDR2 are SGHRS and YFSETQ. The CDR3 sequence is 12 residues long. Trimming took 3 bases from V and 5 from J; bases not matched to a gene: 1.

This sequence joins TRBV5-1 and TRBJ2-7; 8 positions match TRBD1. The TCR sequence derives from a man aged 35-49 years with acute or convalescent COVID-19. The specimen was peripheral blood. The CDR3 nucleotides read TGCGCCAGCAGCTGGACAGGGAACGAGCAGTACTTC. Encoded protein: CASSWTGNEQYF.